A single sample is the source of the 22 T cell receptor beta chains below, sequenced in a study of blood T cell repertoires in COVID-19. Profiled with immunoSEQ multiplex PCR; TCRdb holds only in-frame clones, not every one. The sample carries about 300,000 clones, roughly 86% recorded once. Specimen: peripheral blood. These receptors originate from a man aged 65 to 79 with acute or convalescent COVID-19.

The chain combines TRBV7-6 with TRBJ2-3; TRBD1 aligns across 9 bases. The germline V gene encodes CDR1 SGHVS and CDR2 FNYEAQ. After removal of 4 bases from V and 3 bases from J, the junction contained 8 bases not matched to a gene. There are 16 residues in the CDR3. The CDR3 nucleotides read TGTGCCAGCAGCTCCGGGACAGGGTGGGTTACAGATACGCAGTATTTT. Translation gives CASSSGTGWVTDTQYF.

A word on this clone: The sample contains more than one DNA sequence encoding this CDR3. This rearrangement joins TRBV29-1 to TRBJ2-7; 7 bases match TRBD2. The CDR3 sequence is 13 residues long. Germline loops: CDR1 SQVTM, CDR2 ANQGSEA. The ends lost 5 bases at V and 0 bases at J; junction bases unmatched: 4. The CDR3 bases are TGCAGCGTTCGGGGGGTCCTCTCCTACGAGCAGTACTTC. It yields the protein CSVRGVLSYEQYF.

V and J are TRBV6-6 and TRBJ2-5, with TRBD2 identical over 11 bases. V lost 7 bases to trimming and J lost 5 bases; unmatched junction nucleotides: 6. The CDR3 spans 14 residues. The germline CDR1 and CDR2 sequences are MNHNY and SVGAGI (reference sequence). The CDR3: CASKTSGEGETQYF. The DNA of the CDR3 is TGTGCCAGCAAGACTAGCGGGGAAGGTGAGACCCAGTACTTC.

J is TRBJ1-4 and V is TRBV4-1; D might be TRBD1 (5 bases). V lost 4 bases, J lost 8 bases, and 17 bases lay in between. This CDR3 region has 15 residues. Germline loops: CDR1 MGHRA, CDR2 YSYEKL. The chain's CDR3 is CASSLPQGTGEKLFF. CDR3 in DNA: TGCGCCAGCAGCCTTCCGCAGGGCACCGGAGAAAAACTGTTTTTT.

This clone was counted a single time. The CDR3 sequence: CASSPRGQGPDTQYF. As DNA, the CDR3 is TGTGCCAGCTCACCAAGGGGACAGGGACCAGATACGCAGTATTTT. The chain employs TRBV18 and TRBJ2-3; 9 nucleotides align to TRBD1. CDR1 is KGHSH, CDR2 LQKENI, per germline. After removal of 2 bases from V and 4 bases from J, the junction contained 4 bases not matched to a gene. The CDR3 runs 15 residues. The whole variable domain, filled in from reference TRBV18 and TRBJ2-3, reads NAGVMQNPRHLVRRRGQEARLRCSPMKGHSHVYWYRQLPEEGLKFMVYLQKENIIDESGMPKERFSAEFPKEGPSILRIQQVVRGDSAAYFCASSPRGQGPDTQYFGPGTRLTVL.

The chain combines TRBV4-3 with TRBJ2-3; the D is unclear. V lost 4 bases and J 2 bases, leaving 10 bases between the germline ends. The CDR3 runs 14 residues. The germline V gene encodes CDR1 LGHNA and CDR2 YSLEER. The CDR3 nucleotides are TGCGCCAGCAGCCTCGACTTTTACACAGATACGCAGTATTTT. This translates into CASSLDFYTDTQYF.

The V gene is TRBV5-1, the J gene TRBJ1-5; the match to TRBD1 covers 7 bases. The CDR3 consists of 14 residues. V was pared by 4 bases and J by 5 bases, with 6 bases of the junction left unmatched. The V gene's germline CDR1 is SGHRS and CDR2 YFSETQ. This CDR3 reads CASSVGTVDQPQHF. The CDR3, as DNA: TGCGCCAGCAGCGTCGGGACAGTGGATCAGCCCCAGCATTTT.

The V and J genes are TRBV25-1 and TRBJ2-5; 7 bases align to TRBD1. The CDR3 extends over 14 amino acids. The V segment lost 4 bases and the J segment 5 bases; nucleotides outside the gene matches: 7. Per germline, CDR1 MGHDK and CDR2 SYGVNS. The CDR3 spells CASSVDRARETQYF. CDR3 DNA: TGTGCCAGCAGTGTCGACAGGGCCCGGGAGACCCAGTACTTC.

The rearrangement uses TRBV6-5 and TRBJ2-1; 8 bases fit TRBD1. Germline CDR1 is MNHEY and CDR2 is SVGAGI. The CDR3 extends over 15 amino acids. Trimming removed 7 bases from V and 3 bases from J; junction bases left unmatched: 8. DNA for the CDR3: TGTGCCAGCACATTTATTACAGGGGGCTACAATGAGCAGTTCTTC. Translation: CASTFITGGYNEQFF.

The chain carries TRBV19 and TRBJ1-4; 7 bases line up with TRBD1. J was trimmed by 7 bases and V by 2 bases; bases with no gene match: 1. This CDR3 region has 13 residues. Germline V gene data show CDR1 as LNHDA and CDR2 as SQIVND (reference sequence). CDR3 nucleotides: TGTGCCAGTAGTATAAACAGGGGTGAAAAACTGTTTTTT. Its protein is CASSINRGEKLFF.

The V gene is TRBV11-2, the J gene TRBJ1-2; the D is unclear. V lost 7 bases, J lost 3 bases, and 15 bases lay in between. Germline CDR1 and CDR2: SGHAT and FQNNGV. The CDR3 is 14 amino acids. CDR3 region: CASTLSEADYGYTF. DNA of the CDR3: TGTGCCAGCACCTTGTCTGAGGCGGACTATGGCTACACCTTC.

This clone came up a few times. This chain joins TRBV19 and TRBJ2-2; D possibly corresponds to TRBD2 (7 bases). CDR1 LNHDA and CDR2 SQIVND come from the germline V gene (reference sequence). The CDR3 sequence is 15 residues long. V lost 3 bases and J lost 4, with 12 bases in between. DNA of the CDR3: TGTGCCAGTAGTATCGGGGGGCGCGTCACCGGGGAGCTGTTTTTT. Its protein product is CASSIGGRVTGELFF.

The chain joins TRBV5-1 to TRBJ1-1; TRBD1 aligns across 11 bases. Looked up from germline, CDR1 is SGHRS and CDR2 is YFSETQ. The V segment lost 4 bases and the J segment 4 bases; nucleotides outside the gene matches: 6. The CDR3 spans 15 residues. The CDR3 sequence: CASSGQGARGTEAFF. CDR3 bases: TGCGCCAGCAGCGGACAGGGGGCTCGGGGCACTGAAGCTTTCTTT.

The rearrangement uses TRBV20-1 and TRBJ1-5; 8 nucleotides align to TRBD1. V lost 3 bases to trimming and J lost 4 bases; unmatched junction nucleotides: 8. This CDR3 is 15 amino acids long. Germline assignment: CDR1 DFQATT and CDR2 SNEGSKA (reference sequence). CDR3 bases: TGCAGTGCTAGTCAGGGACAGGCCATGAATCAGCCCCAGCATTTT. Translated: CSASQGQAMNQPQHF.

The chain employs TRBV30 and TRBJ1-4; tentative D call: TRBD1 (5 bases). Germline-derived CDR1 and CDR2 are GTSNPN and SVGIG (reference sequence). Trimming removed 6 bases at V and 8 bases at J, with 22 bases between. This CDR3 is 15 amino acids long. CDR3 in amino acids: CACLSYRGSGEKLFF. The CDR3 region has the DNA TGTGCCTGCCTCTCCTACCGGGGGTCAGGGGAAAAACTGTTTTTT.

The chain employs TRBV7-9 and TRBJ2-1; 15 bases map to TRBD2. The V gene end was trimmed by 5 bases and the J gene end by 7 bases; junction bases not matched to a gene: 9. Germline CDR1 and CDR2: SEHNR and FQNEAQ (reference sequence). The CDR3 has 17 amino acids. As DNA, the CDR3 is TGTGCCAGCAGCACCCGGACTAGCGGGAGGGGTAAAAATGAGCAGTTCTTC. Translated: CASSTRTSGRGKNEQFF.

V gene TRBV10-3 combines with J gene TRBJ1-2; D is undetermined. This CDR3 comprises 13 residues. Deletions cut 0 bases from V and 7 bases from J, with 9 bases between. Germline CDR1 ENHRY, CDR2 SYGVKD. CDR3 nucleotide sequence: TGTGCCATCAGTGAGTCGAGTCGTGCTGGCTACACCTTC. This sequence encodes CAISESSRAGYTF.

This clone came up once. The V and J genes are TRBV5-1 and TRBJ1-3; D not certain. With 0 bases removed from V and 3 bases from J, the gap between germline ends came to 7 bases. This CDR3 region has 14 residues. CDR1 and CDR2 from the germline V gene are SGHRS and YFSETQ. For the CDR3, the DNA is TGCGCCAGCAGCTTGGCTTCAGGTGGAAACACCATATATTTT. It encodes CASSLASGGNTIYF.

J is TRBJ1-5 and V is TRBV6-6, with 7 bases identical to TRBD1. Germline CDR1 reads MNHNY; CDR2 reads SVGAGI (reference sequence). CDR3 length: 14 amino acids. Trimming at V came to 8 bases and at J to 6 bases, leaving 10 bases not matched to a gene. In nucleotides, the CDR3 is TGTGCCAGCGGCCACTCGACAGGGCCTCAGCCCCAGCATTTT. Translating it yields CASGHSTGPQPQHF.

V is TRBV25-1 and J is TRBJ1-2, with D possibly matching TRBD1 (6 bases). The CDR3 extends over 15 amino acids. V lost 2 bases to trimming and J lost 4 bases, with 14 bases between them. Germline CDR1 reads MGHDK; CDR2 reads SYGVNS. The CDR3 loop is CASSETGPSLYGYTF. The CDR3 DNA sequence: TGTGCCAGCAGTGAAACAGGGCCTAGCCTCTATGGCTACACCTTC.

The rearrangement uses TRBV6-1 and TRBJ2-7, with D uncertain. CDR3 size: 12 residues. Germline V gene sequence: CDR1 MNHNS, CDR2 SASEGT. V dropped 5 bases and J dropped 1 base, with 6 bases sitting between them. The CDR3 protein is CASSYSSYEQYF. In DNA form, the CDR3 reads TGTGCCAGCAGTTATAGTTCCTACGAGCAGTACTTC.

The rearrangement links TRBV7-2 to TRBJ1-4; unclear D gene. Germline V gene data show CDR1 as SGHTA and CDR2 as FQGNSA. V dropped 4 bases and J dropped 5 bases, with 14 bases sitting between them. This CDR3 region has 15 residues. In DNA, the CDR3 is TGTGCCAGCAGCTCGCTGGGAGGCGGGAATGAAAAACTGTTTTTT. It encodes CASSSLGGGNEKLFF.